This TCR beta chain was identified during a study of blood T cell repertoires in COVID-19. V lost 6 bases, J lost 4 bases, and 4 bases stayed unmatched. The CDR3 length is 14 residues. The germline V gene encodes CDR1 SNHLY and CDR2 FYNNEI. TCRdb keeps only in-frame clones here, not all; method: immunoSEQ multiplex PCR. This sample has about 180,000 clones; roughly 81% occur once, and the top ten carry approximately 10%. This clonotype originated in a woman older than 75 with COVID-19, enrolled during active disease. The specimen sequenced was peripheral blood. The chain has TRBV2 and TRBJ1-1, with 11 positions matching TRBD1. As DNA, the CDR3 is TGTGCCAGCAGGGGGACAGGGGGGACCACTGAAGCTTTCTTT. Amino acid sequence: CASRGTGGTTEAFF.